The entry below gives a single TCR beta chain sequence along with its context. No antigen is known for it. Base qualities are missing; no much larger clone stands one base away. Library prep was done by the immunoSEQ multiplex PCR assay. For the multiplex PCR, a mixture combining 60 forward primers for TCR Vbeta segments and 13 reverse primers for TCR Jbeta segments was used. Amplification of the CDR3 region of rearranged TCR beta genes was performed with a multiplex PCR assay on genomic DNA. The Illumina HiSeq System was used to sequence the amplified TCR beta libraries as 87-base-pair reads. As for the original processing: Across the 640 or so repertoires, a later analysis counted 80 million or so unique TCR beta chains, some 11 million of which were shared by at least two donors. To remove PCR and sequencing errors, raw reads were error-corrected and collapsed into unique sequences using a nearest-neighbor algorithm that merged closely related sequences. CDR3 sequences were aligned to IMGT reference sequences to assign V, D and J gene segments. For a sequence to be retained, a match of at least six nucleotides to both a V gene segment and a J gene segment was required. A rearrangement counted as productive if the CDR3 had no stop codons and remained in frame with V and J, and every other rearrangement counted as non-productive. Following IMGT convention, CDR3 was defined as the stretch from the second conserved V-encoded cysteine up to the conserved J-encoded phenylalanine. The earlier analysis of approximately 500 of the donors excluded sequences that lacked an unambiguous match to a single V gene segment. An earlier analysis of 587 of the donors classified V segments as functional when productive rearrangements were above 56.7% and as segregating when the standard deviation between donors was above 5%. A statistical classification framework was developed to diagnose cytomegalovirus status using the catalog of TCR beta chain sequences. V and J gene assignment, in a later analysis, came from comparing TCR nucleotide sequences with IMGT/GENE-DB human TR gene sequences. Using the TCRdist pipeline, a later analysis assigned CDR3 sequences along with most-parsimonious VDJ recombination scenarios. A later analysis defined each TCR beta chain by its CDR3 amino acid sequence plus V-gene family, and excluded reads lacking a unique V-gene family. As a way to deal with suspected cross-contamination and a sequencing artifact, a later analysis dropped approximately 590 nucleotide sequences that were highly shared and had low generation probability. In a later analysis, a clonal expansion index for each public chain was calculated from normalized within-repertoire ranks of inferred template counts. In a later analysis, generation probabilities were computed using a VDJ recombination model fitted to out-of-frame rearrangements, and the results were checked against IGoR. In a later analysis, TCR-TCR, TCR-HLA and TCR-CMV co-occurrence was scored with hypergeometric tests, and a repertoire-size bias correction was applied to TCR pairs. False discovery rates were estimated in a later analysis by permuting HLA or CMV assignments 20 times. In a later analysis, co-occurring TCRs were grouped using DBSCAN, and TCRdist sequence similarity was added for clustering within HLA-allele-positive subsets. Co-occurrence clustering excluded repertoires with fewer than 30,000 or more than 120,000 public chains, plus five with anomalous nucleotide sharing. TCRdb provides this immuneACCESS table in a form limited to in-frame rearrangements. Some clones are lacking; in checked studies, under half of them reflect an unresolved V gene, and why the rest are absent is not known. Clonal size and the V and J genes are those of that table, whereas D and trimming came from the DNA. The sample table shows 150,000 to 200,000 clones, and 82% are seen once. In total, the top ten clones hold 1.5% of the sample.

The data were obtained in a study of cytomegalovirus exposure and HLA in healthy donors (dated by TCRdb to about 2017). Notes on the research overall: According to an earlier analysis of 587 of the donors, about 179 million T cells yielded 117 million unique TCR beta sequences and roughly 280 Gb of sequence data. An early release that covered fewer than 800 HLA-typed donors contained around 330 gigabases of sequencing data and around 80 million unique TCR sequences. Among the roughly 390 genotyped donors, under 90% belonged to the genetic ancestry cluster associated with self-reported Caucasian donors. The aim of the study was to test whether cataloging public T cell receptors could identify signatures of past pathogen exposure. Using immunosequencing, the study profiled T cell repertoires from around 680 subjects and related those repertoires to cytomegalovirus serostatus. Besides the first cohort of about 730 subjects, a separate validation cohort made up of 120 different subjects was used. To predict cytomegalovirus infection status, the study brought together high-throughput TCR immunosequencing, statistical association of individual TCRs with disease status, and machine learning. To study patterns of TCR occurrence, a later analysis re-analyzed previously published TCR beta repertoires from under 750 donors and added high-resolution HLA genotyping. The later analysis used no new phenotypic data to find candidate immune exposures, relying instead on TCR beta sequences and their occurrence across donors. In an earlier analysis of more than 550 of the donors, high-throughput TCR beta sequencing was used to judge whether each TCR beta V gene segment behaved as functional or pseudogenic. Donor age, sex, ethnicity and CMV serostatus were collected together with the repertoire data. Genome-wide SNP genotypes for about 55% of the roughly 670 donors were used in a later genetic analysis, which treated that subset as a discovery cohort. All discovery cohort repertoires had been generated on a single sequencing platform. Class I and class II HLA loci were covered by the typing at four-digit resolution. The number of donors typed differed by locus, with about 629-630 for A, B, C, DRB1 and DQB1, approximately 500 for DQA1, nearly 610 for DPA1, and 400 to 490 for DPB1. Several DR-DQ haplotypes were treated as single units for association and clustering because of strong linkage in the cohort. Among 300 to 500 genotyped donors of the cohort, an average of around 240,000 unique TCR beta nucleotide sequences was sequenced per donor, of which 15% to 20% were non-productive.

Including the terminal cysteine and phenylalanine, the CDR3 comprises 19 residues. Solely the CDR3 DNA is kept, with 57 bases framed from the first base. Trimming leaves V shorter by 5 bases and J shorter by 12 bases, with the junction holding 27 bases beyond the gene matches. Via the germline V gene, CDR1 is SGHAT and CDR2 FQNNGV. Overall study results and their limits: The 87-base-pair reads could not distinguish some IMGT-functional V segments, including TRBV6-2 and TRBV6-3, so those segments were excluded. A later analysis found that HLA-associated TCR beta chains were more clonally expanded and had lower generation probabilities than equally common non-associated chains. According to a later analysis, TCR association rates differed among HLA loci, with DRB1 alleles showing the most associated TCRs and HLA-C alleles showing the fewest. The presence/absence analyses assumed that sequencing depth was roughly uniform across donors, and that assumption may not be true. The study listed 150 to 200 TCR beta chains as associated with cytomegalovirus. The cohort was sequenced for TCR beta chains only, and without alpha or paired-chain data the features that could be detected were limited. Linkage disequilibrium might explain the correlated functional status among segregating V segments, but an unknown experimental factor could not be ruled out. A group of highly shared sequence variants was considered likely to be a technical artifact of the sequencing pipeline. An earlier analysis of several hundred of the donors showed that most TCR beta V segments appeared in productive rearrangements either about 90% or about 30% of the time, which broadly matched IMGT annotations. In both the original and validation cohorts, the classifier was reported to diagnose cytomegalovirus status with high specificity and sensitivity. Assigning TCR associations to individual alleles was difficult when HLA alleles, especially DR and DQ, strongly co-occurred. A further reported finding was that TCR beta sequences accurately predicted the HLA-A and HLA-B alleles for most subjects in the first cohort. Most TCR sequences were seen in very few donors, while some public TCRs were found in many individuals. CMV serostatus was the only immune exposure information available for the cohort. Because some donors lacked HLA typing at each locus, the association tests relied only on the typed subset. Seventeen rarely observed V segments, including chromosome 9 orphons, were excluded from the earlier analysis of a few hundred of the donors because counts were too low. In a later analysis, several top co-occurrence clusters were reported to appear linked to parvovirus B19, influenza, CMV and Epstein-Barr virus. An association between a missense DCLRE1C variant and V-gene and J-gene trimming of TCR beta chains was found in a later genetic analysis and replicated in an independent cohort. According to the authors, the approach could potentially be generalized to other disease states and immunological phenotypes. A later genetic analysis reported fewer N-insertions in productive TCRs among donors in an Asian-associated ancestry cluster than the roughly 640-donor mean. Specific HLA alleles were associated with 15,000 to 20,000 TCR beta sequences at a false discovery rate of 0.05 in a later analysis. A few of the identified cytomegalovirus-associated TCR beta chains were confirmed in vitro to be specific for cytomegalovirus antigens. Most CMV-associated TCR beta chains appeared to be HLA-restricted in a later analysis, and the HLA associations seemed to be driven largely by CMV exposure.

The cohort was made up of about 610 healthy bone marrow donors. Cohort members were all nominally healthy when sampled, although unrecorded immune exposures were likely present. The donor tested CMV seropositive, placing the donor among the approximately 290 seropositive members of the cohort. Each donor provided a peripheral blood sample, and peripheral blood mononuclear cells were used for TCR beta sequencing. Genomic DNA extraction from the blood cell samples was performed with the Qiagen DNeasy Blood Extraction Kit. The sequence came from a girl under 18 in good health and CMV-seropositive. The sequenced sample consisted of PBMCs. The rearrangement joined TRBV11-2 to TRBJ2-1; TRBD1 matches 8 bases in the middle. The DNA sequence follows: TGTGCCAGCAGCCATCCAAGTAAATCAGGGGGCACTCTCTTCCTTTGGCAGTTCTTC. It is translated as CASSHPSKSGGTLFLWQFF.